This T cell receptor (beta chain) was sequenced for a study of control samples from healthy donors and cancer patients. There are 18 residues in the CDR3. Measured with immunoSEQ multiplex PCR; TCRdb has only the in-frame clones, and not every one. Of about 30,000 clones listed, around 85% are singletons. The clonotype was recovered from a woman between 55 and 75 years old with head and neck cancer. The gene calls are TRBV7-5 and TRBJ2-1. TRBV7-5 is a recognized pseudogene. What was sequenced was PBMCs. The CDR3 spells CARSLAGEGKNIYNEQFF. The DNA for the CDR3 is TGTGCCAGAAGCTTAGCGGGTGAGGGGAAGAACATCTACAATGAGCAGTTCTTC.